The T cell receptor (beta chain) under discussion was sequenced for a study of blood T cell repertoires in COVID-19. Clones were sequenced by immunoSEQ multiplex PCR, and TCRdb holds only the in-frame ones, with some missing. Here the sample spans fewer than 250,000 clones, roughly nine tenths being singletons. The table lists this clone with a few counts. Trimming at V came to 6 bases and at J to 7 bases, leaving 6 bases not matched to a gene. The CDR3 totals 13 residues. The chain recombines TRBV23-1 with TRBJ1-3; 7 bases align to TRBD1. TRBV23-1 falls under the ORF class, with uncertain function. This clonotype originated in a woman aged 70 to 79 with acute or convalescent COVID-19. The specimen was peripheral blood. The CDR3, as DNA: TGCGCCAGCAGGGACAGGAAGGTGAACACCATATATTTT. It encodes CASRDRKVNTIYF.